This is a list of T cell receptor beta chains from one sample in a study of T cells in tuberculosis. Sequenced by immunoSEQ multiplex PCR; TCRdb stores in-frame clones only, minus some. The table lists approximately 58,000 clones, roughly 88% of them singletons, with 20% to 25% in the top ten. The sequencing sample was made of CD1b-GMM tetramer-negative cells sorted from PBMCs. These receptors originate from an adult woman with latent tuberculosis. Both conserved end residues are part of each CDR3. The D gene is left open where the match is weak. Clone size is shown for a subset of rows, as once, few, many or a class of expanded clone.

v_gene	j_gene	d_gene	abundance	CDR3nt	CDR3aa
TRBV18	TRBJ1-3	NA	NA	TGTGCCAGCTCACTAGCGGAGTTCTCTGGAAACACCATATATTTT	CASSLAEFSGNTIYF
TRBV5-5	TRBJ1-1	TRBD1	NA	TGTGCCAGCAGCAGGGGGGACAGGAAAACTGAAGCTTTCTTT	CASSRGDRKTEAFF
TRBV27	TRBJ1-5	NA	NA	TGTGCCAGCAGTCCCCGAGGCAGGGTAAGCAATCAGCCCCAGCATTTT	CASSPRGRVSNQPQHF
TRBV6-1	TRBJ2-1	TRBD2	NA	TGTGCCAGCAAAAGCGGGAAGGTCTACAATGAGCAGTTCTTC	CASKSGKVYNEQFF
TRBV6-6	TRBJ2-1	NA	NA	TGTGCCAGCAGTTACTCGCTAGAATACAATGAGCAGTTCTTC	CASSYSLEYNEQFF
TRBV28	TRBJ1-1	NA	NA	TGTGCCAGCAGTTTTTTCGACGGGACTGAAGCTTTCTTT	CASSFFDGTEAFF
TRBV29-1	TRBJ2-7	NA	few	TGCAGCGTTGTAGGACTCCCCTACGAGCAGTACTTC	CSVVGLPYEQYF
TRBV19	TRBJ2-1	TRBD2	few	TGTGCCAGTAGTGGGACTAGCGGAAGCTACAATGAGCAGTTCTTC	CASSGTSGSYNEQFF
TRBV11-2	TRBJ2-5	NA	NA	TGTGCCAGCAGCTTAGATGAGGGGGTGGTTCAAGAGACCCAGTACTTC	CASSLDEGVVQETQYF
TRBV7-2	TRBJ2-6	TRBD2	NA	TGTGCCAGCAGCTTGCCGGGGGGGACTGGGGCCAACGTCCTGACTTTC	CASSLPGGTGANVLTF
TRBV4-1	TRBJ2-1	TRBD2	NA	TGCGCCAGCAGCCGACCGGGGCTAGCGGGAGCGCCCTACAATGAGCAGTTCTTC	CASSRPGLAGAPYNEQFF
TRBV7-2	TRBJ2-3	NA	NA	TGTGCCACCCTCACAGGGATGGGTCCCACAGATACGCAGTATTTT	CATLTGMGPTDTQYF
TRBV6-5	TRBJ1-5	NA	NA	TGTGCCAGCATGGCTTCAGGGCATAATCAGCCCCAGCATTTT	CASMASGHNQPQHF
TRBV19	TRBJ1-1	NA	NA	TGTGCCAGTAGTATAATCAGGGTTGGGGCTGAAGCTTTCTTT	CASSIIRVGAEAFF
TRBV4-2	TRBJ1-2	TRBD1	NA	TGTGCCAGCAGCCAGGGAGACAGGGTTGATGGCTACACCTTC	CASSQGDRVDGYTF
TRBV28	TRBJ2-5	TRBD1	once	TGTGCCAGCAGTTTACGGGGACAGGAGGAGACCCAGTACTTC	CASSLRGQEETQYF
TRBV27	TRBJ2-7	TRBD2	NA	TGTGCCAGCAGTCCGACGAATTTTCTGACTCAGCGGGAAGTGTCCTACGAGCAGTACTTC	CASSPTNFLTQREVSYEQYF
TRBV6-1	TRBJ1-5	NA	few	TGTGCCAGCACCCATAGCAATCAGCCCCAGCATTTT	CASTHSNQPQHF
TRBV5-1	TRBJ2-2	NA	NA	TGCGCCAGCAGCCCGCTCAGGGGTGCCGGGGAGCTGTTTTTT	CASSPLRGAGELFF
TRBV4-3	TRBJ1-2	NA	NA	TGCGCCAGCAGCCAAGGCCGGGGATATGGCTACACCTTC	CASSQGRGYGYTF
TRBV7-3	TRBJ1-6	NA	once	TGTGCCAGCAGCTTACAGGGTCAGGGTAACTCACCCCTCCACTTT	CASSLQGQGNSPLHF
TRBV4-3	TRBJ2-1	NA	few	TGCGCCAGCAGCCAAGAATTAGCGAATGAGCAGTTCTTC	CASSQELANEQFF
TRBV7-2	TRBJ2-7	NA	NA	TGTGCCAGCAGCTTAGAAGGGGCCTACGAGCAGTACTTC	CASSLEGAYEQYF
TRBV10-3	TRBJ2-7	TRBD1	NA	TGTGCCATCAGTGAGTCGCCAGGGGGCGCAGAGGGCGAGCAGTACTTC	CAISESPGGAEGEQYF
TRBV4-3	TRBJ2-3	NA	NA	TGCGCCAGCAGCCACCGGGACTGGAATGGGGATACGCAGTATTTT	CASSHRDWNGDTQYF
TRBV5-1	TRBJ1-5	NA	NA	TGCGCCAGCAGCTTGGATGGGGCAGGCAATCAGCCCCAGCATTTT	CASSLDGAGNQPQHF
TRBV29-1	TRBJ2-3	TRBD2	few	TGCAGCCTCGACAAGCGGGAGTCTACAGATACGCAGTATTTT	CSLDKRESTDTQYF
TRBV7-2	TRBJ1-5	NA	NA	TGTGCCAGCAGCTTAGTCAGGGGTGAACAGCCCCAGCATTTT	CASSLVRGEQPQHF
TRBV18	TRBJ2-7	TRBD2	NA	TGTGCCAGCTCACCCTTAGCGGGCGTCTCCTACGAGCAGTACTTC	CASSPLAGVSYEQYF
TRBV21-1	TRBJ2-1	NA	NA	TGTGCCAGCGGGCGGGGACTAGGATTCTACAATGAGCAGTTCTTC	CASGRGLGFYNEQFF
TRBV4-2	TRBJ2-3	TRBD2	NA	TGTGCCAGCAGCCAAGATGGGGGAGGGAGGTTGGATACGCAGTATTTT	CASSQDGGGRLDTQYF
TRBV27	TRBJ1-4	NA	once	TGTGCCAGCAGTTCATCCGGGATGGGTGAAAAACTGTTTTTT	CASSSSGMGEKLFF
TRBV9	TRBJ2-3	TRBD2	NA	TGTGCCAGCAGCGTAGAAACGGTGGGACTAGGCGCGCAGTATTTT	CASSVETVGLGAQYF
TRBV9	TRBJ2-3	TRBD2	once	TGTGCCAGCAGCGTAACCGCGGGGGGGCCAGATACGCAGTATTTT	CASSVTAGGPDTQYF
TRBV19	TRBJ1-1	NA	NA	TGTGCCAGCAGATCCGGGACTTTGAACACTGAAGCTTTCTTT	CASRSGTLNTEAFF
TRBV14	TRBJ1-2	TRBD1	once	TGTGCCAGCAGCCCTCCTCTGTCAGGGGGCGGCTTCTATGGCTACACCTTC	CASSPPLSGGGFYGYTF
TRBV7-2	TRBJ2-2	NA	NA	TGTGCCAGCAGCTTAGCGCCCTCCGGAGTTACCGGGGAGCTGTTTTTT	CASSLAPSGVTGELFF
TRBV4-1	TRBJ1-2	NA	once	TGCGCCAGCAGCCAAATGCACAGGGCCGTTGGCTACACCTTC	CASSQMHRAVGYTF